Presented here are 17 T cell receptor beta chains from one specimen sequenced in a study of blood T cell repertoires in COVID-19. Generated by immunoSEQ multiplex PCR, the TCRdb table keeps only in-frame clones and is missing some. The repertoire holds some 350,000 clones, with about 90% as singletons. Sequenced material: PBMCs or T cells enriched from blood (not recorded which). The origin of the receptors is a woman between 25 and 40 years old who had recovered from COVID-19.

Written as DNA, the CDR3 is TGTGCCAGCAGTTTATGGACAGTGGGTGGCTACACCTTC. This encodes CASSLWTVGGYTF. The genes are TRBV28 and TRBJ1-2, with D maybe TRBD1 (5 bases). Germline values: CDR1 MDHEN, CDR2 SYDVKM. V was pared by 0 bases and J by 7 bases, with 9 bases between. This CDR3 region has 13 residues.

This clone appeared a few times. This chain joins TRBV5-8 and TRBJ2-1; the match to TRBD2 covers 7 bases. The germline gives CDR1 SGHTS, CDR2 YDEGEE. This CDR3 region has 15 residues. J was trimmed by 0 bases and V by 2 bases; bases with no gene match: 2. In DNA, the CDR3 is TGTGCCAGCAGCTTTGCGGGAGCCTCCTACAATGAGCAGTTCTTC. Translation gives CASSFAGASYNEQFF.

This chain uses TRBV2 with TRBJ2-7, with 7 bases lining up with TRBD1. The ends lost 8 bases at V and 3 bases at J; junction bases unmatched: 7. This CDR3 comprises 13 residues. Germline V gene sequence: CDR1 SNHLY, CDR2 FYNNEI. The CDR3 here is CASDRDSLYEQYF. For the CDR3, the DNA is TGTGCCAGCGACCGGGACAGCCTCTACGAGCAGTACTTC.

J is TRBJ1-5 and V is TRBV12-3 or TRBV12-4; D call uncertain. The CDR3 contains 13 residues. Trimming removed 6 bases from V and 1 base from J, with 7 bases in between. The CDR3 DNA reads as TGTGCCAGCAGGCGGGCGAGCAATCAGCCCCAGCATTTT. Amino acid sequence: CASRRASNQPQHF.

V gene TRBV5-1 combines with J gene TRBJ2-7; 8 bases match TRBD1. The ends lost 7 bases at V and 3 bases at J; junction bases unmatched: 6. The germline gives CDR1 SGHRS, CDR2 YFSETQ. The CDR3 is 13 amino acids. Here the CDR3 reads CASAGTGSYEQYF. The CDR3 DNA follows: TGCGCCAGCGCTGGGACAGGAAGCTACGAGCAGTACTTC.

The rearrangement uses TRBV5-4 and TRBJ1-6; 7 nucleotides match TRBD1. The CDR3 totals 15 residues. After removal of 4 bases from V and 9 bases from J, the junction contained 10 bases not matched to a gene. Germline V lookup: CDR1 SGHNT, CDR2 YYREEE (reference sequence). The CDR3 sequence is CASSLLDSGGSPLHF. The CDR3 coding sequence is TGTGCCAGCAGCCTTTTGGACTCAGGGGGTTCACCCCTCCACTTT.

The rearrangement joins TRBV4-2 to TRBJ2-3, with 10 bases that match TRBD2. CDR3 length equals 19 residues. Trimming took 0 bases from V and 1 from J; bases not matched to a gene: 10. Per germline, CDR1 LGHNA and CDR2 YNFKEQ. The CDR3 is CASSQDLSGRALGTDTQYF. CDR3 sequence (DNA): TGTGCCAGCAGCCAAGATCTGAGCGGGAGGGCCCTCGGCACAGATACGCAGTATTTT.

V is TRBV5-1 and J is TRBJ2-7, with 14 bases matching TRBD2. CDR1 and CDR2 from the germline V gene are SGHRS and YFSETQ. The junction had 6 bases not matched to a gene; V was cut back by 0 bases and J by 4 bases. The CDR3 is 17 amino acids. The CDR3 sequence is CASSLGTSGRRGYEQYF. The DNA of the CDR3 is TGCGCCAGCAGCTTGGGGACTAGCGGGAGGAGAGGATACGAGCAGTACTTC. The full variable domain, with the rest looked up from reference TRBV5-1 and TRBJ2-7, is KAGVTQTPRYLIKTRGQQVTLSCSPISGHRSVSWYQQTPGQGLQFLFEYFSETQRNKGNFPGRFSGRQFSNSRSEMNVSTLELGDSALYLCASSLGTSGRRGYEQYFGPGTRLTVT.

CDR3 residues: CASSIGRAPNTEAFF. CDR3 nucleotides: TGTGCCAGTAGTATCGGGCGGGCTCCGAACACTGAAGCTTTCTTT. The chain couples TRBV19 to TRBJ1-1; D unclear. The CDR3 has 15 residues. Trimming stripped 3 bases from V and 1 base from J, with 12 bases between. CDR1 and CDR2 from the germline V gene are LNHDA and SQIVND (reference sequence). The variable domain in full, completed from reference TRBV19 and TRBJ1-1, reads DGGITQSPKYLFRKEGQNVTLSCEQNLNHDAMYWYRQDPGQGLRLIYYSQIVNDFQKGDIAEGYSVSREKKESFPLTVTSAQKNPTAFYLCASSIGRAPNTEAFFGQGTRLTVV.

On this clone: One end of the junction is discordant with germline, which a read error may explain. This chain uses TRBV3-1 (or the pseudogene TRBV3-2) with TRBJ2-7; TRBD2 agrees at 9 bases. The CDR3 contains 15 residues. Germline V gives CDR1 LGHDT, CDR2 YNNKEL (reference sequence). The CDR3 DNA reads as TGTGCCAGCAGACAAGGGCCTAGCGGGATAGGGGAGCAGTACTTC. This sequence encodes CASRQGPSGIGEQYF.

The chain is built from TRBV9 and TRBJ2-1; 8 positions agree with TRBD1. CDR3 length: 14 residues. Looked up from germline, CDR1 is SGDLS and CDR2 is YYNGEE. Unmatched junction bases numbered 7, after V lost 4 bases and J lost 7 bases. The CDR3 here is CASSPGQGGNEQFF. CDR3 nucleotides: TGTGCCAGCAGCCCAGGACAGGGTGGAAATGAGCAGTTCTTC. Variable domain in full (rest from reference TRBV9 and TRBJ2-1): DSGVTQTPKHLITATGQRVTLRCSPRSGDLSVYWYQQSLDQGLQFLIQYYNGEERAKGNILERFSAQQFPDLHSELNLSSLELGDSALYFCASSPGQGGNEQFFGPGTRLTVL.

The V and J genes are TRBV6-4 and TRBJ2-7; 8 bases match TRBD2. The CDR3 loop spans 18 amino acids. In germline, CDR1 is MRHNA, CDR2 SNTAGT. The V gene end was trimmed by 7 bases and the J gene end by 3 bases; junction bases not matched to a gene: 20. CDR3 sequence (DNA): TGTGCCAGCAAATTAAGTGGTCTCCCTCAGACTAGCGACTACGAGCAGTACTTC. It translates to CASKLSGLPQTSDYEQYF.

The rearrangement joins TRBV5-4 to TRBJ2-2; TRBD1 aligns across 11 bases. This CDR3 region has 15 residues. Germline CDR1 and CDR2: SGHNT and YYREEE (reference sequence). The V segment lost 5 bases and the J segment 7 bases; nucleotides outside the gene matches: 7. In nucleotides, the CDR3 is TGTGCCAGCAGTCTTGGACAGGGGGCGAGCGGGGAGCTGTTTTTT. Its protein is CASSLGQGASGELFF.

CDR3 in amino acids: CASSQRSGRLYGYTF. CDR3 bases: TGTGCCAGCAGCCAAAGGTCAGGGAGGCTTTATGGCTACACCTTC. J is TRBJ1-2 and V is TRBV14; the D gene is possibly TRBD1 (5 bases). CDR3 length: 15 amino acids. Deletions cut 2 bases from V and 5 bases from J, with 15 bases between. CDR1 is SGHDN and CDR2 is FVKESK in the germline V gene.

The chain combines TRBV13 with TRBJ2-5, with 10 positions matching TRBD2. With 4 bases clipped from V and 3 bases from J, the junction kept 2 bases outside the gene matches. The CDR3 loop spans 14 amino acids. CDR1 and CDR2 from the germline V gene are PRHDT and FYEKMQ (reference sequence). CDR3 nucleotide sequence: TGTGCCAGCAGCTCCGGACTAGCGGAAGAGACCCAGTACTTC. It specifies CASSSGLAEETQYF.

The CDR3 loop reads CASSPRGESYGYTF. The CDR3 nucleotides are TGTGCCAGCAGCCCCCGGGGGGAAAGCTATGGCTACACCTTC. The V and J genes are TRBV7-8 and TRBJ1-2; D may be TRBD1 (5 bases). From germline, CDR1 is SGHVS and CDR2 FQNEAQ. This CDR3 contains 14 residues. V was trimmed by 5 bases and J by 4 bases, leaving 14 bases between them.

DNA of the CDR3: TGCAGCGTTGATTCGGAGACCCAGTACTTC. The encoded protein is CSVDSETQYF. The chain links TRBV29-1 to TRBJ2-5; no definite D call. Germline CDR1 is SQVTM and CDR2 is ANQGSEA. With 3 bases removed from V and 5 bases from J, the gap between germline ends came to 4 bases. The length of the CDR3 is 10 residues.